Below, 23 T cell receptor beta chains from the same sample are listed, as sequenced in a study of beta chain features in type 1 diabetes. Expressed TCRB transcripts were sequenced because the entire RNA isolate underwent reverse transcription. Clones were sequenced by immunoSEQ multiplex PCR, and TCRdb holds only the in-frame ones, with some missing. The sample lists a few hundred thousand clones, about 15% occurring once. Their antigens are not known. General study results and limits: Across all four CD4+ subsets, people with type 1 diabetes showed modestly shorter TCRB CDR3s.

The sequenced sample consisted of naive CD4+ T cells from blood. The receptors derive from a man aged 18 to 29 with type 1 diabetes.

The chain links TRBV28 to TRBJ1-2; tentatively, D is TRBD1 (6 bases). The CDR3 is 14 residues long. Trimming removed 3 bases at V and 5 bases at J, with 13 bases between. Germline V gene lookup returns CDR1 MDHEN and CDR2 SYDVKM. DNA of the CDR3: TGTGCCAGCAGTTTCTCAGGGGCCTTTTATGGCTACACCTTC. Its translation is CASSFSGAFYGYTF.

The chain is built from TRBV7-2 and TRBJ2-1; perhaps TRBD1 as D (6 bases). The V end lost 6 bases, the J end lost 7 bases, and 13 bases lay between the germline ends. Germline CDR1 is SGHTA and CDR2 is FQGNSA. The CDR3 spans 13 residues. The CDR3 region has the DNA TGTGCCAGCAGGGGGGCCGGGGCGAATGAGCAGTTCTTC. This codes for CASRGAGANEQFF. The complete variable domain, with remaining parts taken from reference TRBV7-2 and TRBJ2-1, reads GAGVSQSPSNKVTEKGKDVELRCDPISGHTALYWYRQSLGQGLEFLIYFQGNSAPDKSGLPSDRFSAERTGGSVSTLTIQRTQQEDSAVYLCASRGAGANEQFFGPGTRLTVL.

This chain uses TRBV5-1 with TRBJ2-1; TRBD2 agrees at 9 bases. Germline trimming cut 6 bases from V and 5 bases from J; bases unmatched to any gene: 6. Germline loops: CDR1 SGHRS, CDR2 YFSETQ. The CDR3 has 14 residues. CDR3: CASNGGLANNEQFF. The CDR3 nucleotides are TGCGCCAGCAATGGGGGACTAGCAAACAATGAGCAGTTCTTC.

The chain couples TRBV4-1 to TRBJ2-7; D perhaps matches TRBD1 (6 bases). Per the germline V gene, CDR1 is MGHRA and CDR2 is YSYEKL. This CDR3 spans 14 amino acids. V was trimmed by 2 bases and J by 3 bases, leaving 11 bases between them. The CDR3 coding sequence is TGCGCCAGCAGCCAACGGGACACCCTCTACGAGCAGTACTTC. Translation gives CASSQRDTLYEQYF.

The rearrangement links TRBV7-8 to TRBJ1-5; the match to TRBD1 covers 9 bases. The CDR3 is made up of 14 amino acids. The germline CDR1 and CDR2 sequences are SGHVS and FQNEAQ. V shed 3 bases and J 5 bases; nucleotides not matched to a gene: 2. The DNA of the CDR3 is TGTGCCAGCAGCTTGCGACAGGGGGATCAGCCCCAGCATTTT. As protein: CASSLRQGDQPQHF.

The chain couples TRBV5-1 to TRBJ1-2; 7 bases align to TRBD1. CDR1 is SGHRS and CDR2 is YFSETQ in the germline V gene. J gave up 3 bases and V 0 bases, and 2 bases lay outside the gene matches. This CDR3 is built from 14 residues. As DNA, the CDR3 is TGCGCCAGCAGCTTGGCCAGGGGGGACTATGGCTACACCTTC. This gives the protein CASSLARGDYGYTF. The whole variable domain, remainder taken from reference TRBV5-1 and TRBJ1-2, is KAGVTQTPRYLIKTRGQQVTLSCSPISGHRSVSWYQQTPGQGLQFLFEYFSETQRNKGNFPGRFSGRQFSNSRSEMNVSTLELGDSALYLCASSLARGDYGYTFGSGTRLTVV.

The rearrangement links TRBV1 to TRBJ2-5; TRBD1 was called by the table and not checked on the DNA. TRBV1 is a known pseudogene. The CDR3 is 18 amino acids. CDR3 nucleotide sequence: TGCACCAGCCCTAGTGCGAGCAAGTTGGGGCTAAAGGGGGAGACCCAGTACTTC. Residues: CTSPSASKLGLKGETQYF.

The chain employs TRBV18 and TRBJ1-6, with 9 nucleotides matching TRBD1. The CDR3 is 15 residues long. CDR1 and CDR2 from the germline V gene are KGHSH and LQKENI. Trimming removed 1 base from V and 8 bases from J; junction bases left unmatched: 3. CDR3 coding DNA: TGTGCCAGCTCACCACTGGGACAGGGAGATTCACCCCTCCACTTT. It codes for CASSPLGQGDSPLHF.

The gene calls are TRBV30 and TRBJ1-5, with 7 bases matching TRBD1. Trimming took 0 bases from V and 2 from J; bases not matched to a gene: 10. Per the germline V gene, CDR1 is GTSNPN and CDR2 is SVGIG (reference sequence). The CDR3 contains 17 residues. CDR3: CAWSVRQGERGNQPQHF. CDR3 DNA sequence: TGTGCCTGGAGTGTACGGCAGGGGGAGAGGGGCAATCAGCCCCAGCATTTT.

This rearrangement joins TRBV5-5 to TRBJ2-1; D gene unclear. V lost 1 base and J 9 bases, leaving 11 bases between the germline ends. CDR1 is SGHKS, CDR2 YYEKEE, per germline (reference sequence). The CDR3 contains 13 residues. The CDR3 here is CASSLNGASEQFF. The CDR3 DNA reads as TGTGCCAGCAGCTTGAACGGAGCTAGTGAGCAGTTCTTC.

This chain links TRBV7-2 with TRBJ2-5; 9 nucleotides line up with TRBD2. This CDR3 region has 12 residues. CDR1 and CDR2 from the germline V gene are SGHTA and FQGNSA. The J segment lost 9 bases and the V segment lost 2 bases, leaving 1 base of the junction unmatched. The CDR3 spells CASSLIAGAQYF. The DNA for the CDR3 is TGTGCCAGCAGCTTAATAGCGGGGGCCCAGTACTTC. The entire variable domain, with the rest obtained from reference TRBV7-2 and TRBJ2-5, is as follows: GAGVSQSPSNKVTEKGKDVELRCDPISGHTALYWYRQSLGQGLEFLIYFQGNSAPDKSGLPSDRFSAERTGGSVSTLTIQRTQQEDSAVYLCASSLIAGAQYFGPGTRLLVL.

The V call is TRBV28, the J call TRBJ1-2, with 9 bases identical to TRBD1. The V gene end was trimmed by 5 bases and the J gene end by 3 bases; junction bases not matched to a gene: 4. The CDR3 runs 14 residues. Germline values: CDR1 MDHEN, CDR2 SYDVKM. The DNA of the CDR3 is TGTGCCAGCAGTATGGGACAGGGCCACTATGGCTACACCTTC. Its protein product is CASSMGQGHYGYTF.

V gene TRBV7-2 combines with J gene TRBJ2-1; 10 positions agree with TRBD2. CDR3 length equals 17 residues. CDR1 is SGHTA, CDR2 FQGNSA, per germline. With V trimmed by 5 bases and J by 2 bases, 9 bases remained unmatched. Written as DNA, the CDR3 is TGTGCCAGCAGCCGACTCGAAGCGGGGGGGCCCTACAATGAGCAGTTCTTC. Translating it yields CASSRLEAGGPYNEQFF. Together with reference TRBV7-2 and TRBJ2-1, the CDR3 gives the full variable domain: GAGVSQSPSNKVTEKGKDVELRCDPISGHTALYWYRQSLGQGLEFLIYFQGNSAPDKSGLPSDRFSAERTGGSVSTLTIQRTQQEDSAVYLCASSRLEAGGPYNEQFFGPGTRLTVL.

The gene calls are TRBV27 and TRBJ1-2; no clear D. The germline V gene has CDR1 MNHEY and CDR2 SMNVEV (reference sequence). V was cut by 7 bases and J by 7 bases, with 16 bases left in between. The CDR3 is made up of 13 amino acids. In nucleotides, the CDR3 is TGTGCCAGCATTCGTAAAGTGTGGGCTGGCTACACCTTC. Translated: CASIRKVWAGYTF.

This clone was detected only a few times. The chain links TRBV30 to TRBJ1-1; D is possibly TRBD1 (5 bases). This CDR3 is built from 14 residues. Germline values: CDR1 GTSNPN, CDR2 SVGIG (reference sequence). Trimming left V 0 bases short and J 4 bases short, with 12 bases between. The CDR3, as DNA: TGTGCCTGGAGTGTACTCTCGGGGGGCACTGAAGCTTTCTTT. Translation gives CAWSVLSGGTEAFF.

This chain uses TRBV4-1 with TRBJ2-1, with D possibly TRBD2 on 6 matching bases. The V gene lost 0 bases and the J gene lost 5 bases, with 17 bases spanning the gap. The germline gives CDR1 MGHRA, CDR2 YSYEKL. The CDR3 contains 17 residues. CDR3 nucleotide sequence: TGCGCCAGCAGCCAAGATCGGGGACTTGATAGAGACAATGAGCAGTTCTTC. The encoded protein is CASSQDRGLDRDNEQFF.

V is TRBV29-1 and J is TRBJ1-3; D might be TRBD1 (6 bases). V lost 4 bases and J 0 bases, leaving 10 bases between the germline ends. Germline assignment: CDR1 SQVTM and CDR2 ANQGSEA. CDR3 size: 14 residues. CDR3 protein: CSVAGAISGNTIYF. DNA for the CDR3: TGCAGCGTTGCAGGGGCTATCTCTGGAAACACCATATATTTT.

This clone was detected only a few times. The chain carries TRBV28 and TRBJ1-5; 8 bases agree with TRBD1. Trimming took 4 bases from V and 2 from J; bases not matched to a gene: 7. Per the germline V gene, CDR1 is MDHEN and CDR2 is SYDVKM. The CDR3 is 16 amino acids. CDR3 region: CASSSQGVWGNQPQHF. CDR3 bases: TGTGCCAGCAGTTCACAGGGGGTTTGGGGCAATCAGCCCCAGCATTTT.

The DNA for the CDR3 is TGTGCCAGCAGCTTGGTTTCCCCAGTCGGGGAGCTGTTTTTT. Protein product: CASSLVSPVGELFF. The genes are TRBV5-6 and TRBJ2-2; D is unclear. Germline V gives CDR1 SGHDT, CDR2 YYEEEE. The CDR3 extends over 14 amino acids. The V end lost 0 bases, the J end lost 7 bases, and 10 bases lay between the germline ends.

This chain connects TRBV11-2 to TRBJ1-5; D call uncertain. The CDR3 has 14 residues. Germline V CDR1 and CDR2: SGHAT, FQNNGV. The V and J ends lost 0 bases and 6 bases respectively, with 9 bases between them. The DNA of the CDR3 is TGTGCCAGCAGCTTAGATTCGTCGGGTCAGCCCCAGCATTTT. Encoded protein: CASSLDSSGQPQHF.

The J gene is TRBJ2-4, the V gene TRBV9; 7 positions agree with TRBD1. The CDR3 runs to 17 residues. The V gene's germline CDR1 is SGDLS and CDR2 YYNGEE. Unmatched junction bases numbered 11, after V lost 3 bases and J lost 2 bases. The CDR3 reads CASSADPGQRSKNIQYF. The CDR3 DNA reads as TGTGCCAGCAGCGCCGACCCGGGACAGCGGTCCAAAAACATTCAGTACTTC. Full variable domain (rest looked up from reference TRBV9 and TRBJ2-4): DSGVTQTPKHLITATGQRVTLRCSPRSGDLSVYWYQQSLDQGLQFLIQYYNGEERAKGNILERFSAQQFPDLHSELNLSSLELGDSALYFCASSADPGQRSKNIQYFGAGTRLSVL.

This chain connects TRBV5-1 to TRBJ2-1; a weak D match, TRBD2 (6 bases). V was clipped by 0 bases and J by 6 bases, with 10 bases between them. From germline, CDR1 is SGHRS and CDR2 YFSETQ. The CDR3 totals 14 residues. The CDR3 reads CASSLVLGGNEQFF. The CDR3 coding sequence is TGCGCCAGCAGCTTGGTGCTGGGGGGCAATGAGCAGTTCTTC.

This clone was picked up a small number of times. V and J are TRBV9 and TRBJ2-1; possible D gene TRBD2, 6 bases. V lost 2 bases and J 0 bases, leaving 12 bases between the germline ends. The CDR3 is made up of 16 amino acids. CDR1 is SGDLS and CDR2 is YYNGEE in the germline V gene. The CDR3 here is CASSVAAGSSYNEQFF. The CDR3 region has the DNA TGTGCCAGCAGCGTGGCAGCGGGTAGCTCCTACAATGAGCAGTTCTTC.